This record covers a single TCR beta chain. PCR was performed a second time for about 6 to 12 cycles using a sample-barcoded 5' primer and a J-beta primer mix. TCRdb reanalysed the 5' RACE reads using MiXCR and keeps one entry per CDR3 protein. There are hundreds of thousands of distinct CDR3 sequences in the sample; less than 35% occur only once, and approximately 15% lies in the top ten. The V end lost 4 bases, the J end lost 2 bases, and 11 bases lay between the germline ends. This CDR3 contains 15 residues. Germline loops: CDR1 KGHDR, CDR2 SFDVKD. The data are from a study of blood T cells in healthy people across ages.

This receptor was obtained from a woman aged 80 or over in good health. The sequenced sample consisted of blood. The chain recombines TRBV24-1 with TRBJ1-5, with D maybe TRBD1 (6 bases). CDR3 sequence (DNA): TGTGCCACCAGTGACGGCAGGGGTGGCAATCAGCCCCAGCATTTT. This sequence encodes CATSDGRGGNQPQHF.